Shown below are 12 T cell receptor beta chains from a single sample sequenced in a study of regulatory T cells in long-lasting Graves disease. CDR3-region Arm-PCR and iRepertoire HTBI primers produced the TCR beta libraries. TCRdb fed the multiplex PCR reads into MiXCR, producing one record per CDR3 protein. This sample yields about 420,000 distinct CDR3 sequences, of which roughly 15% are seen a single time; roughly 23% belongs to the top ten. Time point here: newly diagnosed GD, antithyroid drugs for less than 3 months. There was RNA extracted from PBMCs, and the TCR library was made from it. The same sample was also studied in work on T cells in Graves' hyperthyroidism and ophthalmopathy.

The source was peripheral blood mononuclear cells (PBMCs), collected at new diagnosis, from a patient treated with antithyroid drugs. The receptors were gathered from a woman aged 18-29 years with Graves disease.

This clonotype was recorded at least ten times. The V call is TRBV20-1, the J call TRBJ1-1; D ambiguous. Trimming pared 2 bases from V and 4 bases from J, leaving 11 bases between. Germline V CDR1 and CDR2: DFQATT, SNEGSKA (reference sequence). The CDR3 runs to 13 residues. The DNA for the CDR3 is TGCAGTGCTAGATCCCGTCCGCTCACTGAAGCTTTCTTT. Protein product: CSARSRPLTEAFF.

This clonotype showed up just once. Being one base from a much bigger clone, this may be a read error. V and J are TRBV30 and TRBJ2-7; D is possibly TRBD2 (6 bases). The CDR3 loop spans 13 amino acids. From germline, CDR1 is GTSNPN and CDR2 SVGIG (reference sequence). Written as DNA, the CDR3 is TGTGCCTGCATACGGCGGGATAACTACGGGCAGTACTTC. This encodes CACIRRDNYGQYF.

This chain uses TRBV28 with TRBJ2-2; TRBD1 might be the D (7 bases). Germline assignment: CDR1 MDHEN and CDR2 SYDVKM. The CDR3 has 15 residues. V was clipped by 5 bases and J by 8 bases, with 18 bases between them. This CDR3 is CASSPSQGGRGELFF. The CDR3 coding sequence is TGTGCCAGCAGTCCGTCCCAGGGGGGTAGAGGGGAGCTGTTTTTT.

Comment on this clonotype: A clone one base away is much larger, so this may be a read error. The chain joins TRBV18 to TRBJ2-7; D remains unclear. This CDR3 has 12 residues. Germline CDR1 reads KGHSH; CDR2 reads LQKENI. V shed 2 bases and J shed 5 bases, with 7 bases lying between them. The CDR3: CASSPGCDEQYF. CDR3 bases: TGTGCCAGCTCACCAGGGTGCGACGAGCAGTACTTC. Variable domain in full (rest from reference TRBV18 and TRBJ2-7): NAGVMQNPRHLVRRRGQEARLRCSPMKGHSHVYWYRQLPEEGLKFMVYLQKENIIDESGMPKERFSAEFPKEGPSILRIQQVVRGDSAAYFCASSPGCDEQYFGPGTRLTVT.

This clonotype showed up many times. This chain connects TRBV27 to TRBJ1-1; no firm D call. The CDR3 length is 13 residues. Trimming stripped 6 bases from V and 1 base from J, with 9 bases between. In germline, CDR1 is MNHEY, CDR2 SMNVEV (reference sequence). The CDR3 spells CASSDTENTEAFF. The DNA of the CDR3 is TGTGCCAGCAGCGACACAGAGAACACTGAAGCTTTCTTT.

This clonotype was counted ten times or more. The genes are TRBV13 and TRBJ1-1; D gene ambiguous. In germline, CDR1 is PRHDT, CDR2 FYEKMQ (reference sequence). The V and J ends lost 5 bases and 2 bases respectively, with 12 bases between them. This CDR3 has 14 residues. Written as DNA, the CDR3 is TGTGCCAGCAGCCCAAGTGGGGTTAACACTGAAGCTTTCTTT. Encoded protein: CASSPSGVNTEAFF.

This clonotype turned up a few times. The CDR3 spells CAISELLAGGPGDTQYF. The CDR3 DNA reads TGTGCCATCAGTGAGCTACTAGCGGGAGGGCCGGGGGATACGCAGTATTTT. The genes are TRBV10-3 and TRBJ2-3; the match to TRBD2 covers 13 bases. J was trimmed by 6 bases and V by 2 bases; bases with no gene match: 8. The CDR3 loop spans 17 amino acids. Germline V gene lookup returns CDR1 ENHRY and CDR2 SYGVKD.

This clonotype occurred a few times. The V call is TRBV19, the J call TRBJ2-3; D might be TRBD2 (6 bases). The length of the CDR3 is 13 residues. Trimming pared 5 bases from V and 6 bases from J, leaving 12 bases between. The germline gives CDR1 LNHDA, CDR2 SQIVND (reference sequence). CDR3 amino acids: CASSPLSGDTQYF. The DNA for the CDR3 is TGTGCCAGTAGTCCCCTGAGCGGGGATACGCAGTATTTT.

In this sample, this clonotype turned up many times. The V call is TRBV3-1, the J call TRBJ2-1; the D is unclear. The CDR3 is made up of 12 amino acids. V dropped 1 base and J dropped 7 bases, with 5 bases sitting between them. Germline CDR1 is LGHDT and CDR2 is YNNKEL (reference sequence). CDR3 bases: TGTGCCAGCAGCCAAGTATGGAATGAGCAGTTCTTC. The encoded protein is CASSQVWNEQFF.

The chain joins TRBV29-1 to TRBJ2-3; D is perhaps TRBD2 (6 bases). Per the germline V gene, CDR1 is SQVTM and CDR2 is ANQGSEA. The CDR3 runs 13 residues. Trimming left V 3 bases short and J 0 bases short, with 7 bases between. The CDR3 DNA reads TGCAGCGTTGACGCGGGGAGCACAGATACGCAGTATTTT. Protein sequence: CSVDAGSTDTQYF.

This clonotype has only a few counts. A much larger clone is a single base away; this may be a read error. The genes are TRBV14 and TRBJ2-1; D not certain. V dropped 1 base and J dropped 0 bases, with 4 bases sitting between them. CDR3 size: 14 residues. The germline gives CDR1 SGHDN, CDR2 FVKESK. The CDR3 DNA reads TGTGCCAGCAGCCAAGTGAGCTCCTACAATGAGCAGTTCTTC. Protein sequence: CASSQVSSYNEQFF.

This clonotype was counted many times. The V gene is TRBV7-2, the J gene TRBJ2-7; D is unresolved. This CDR3 comprises 12 residues. The V gene lost 1 base and the J gene lost 6 bases, with 7 bases spanning the gap. Germline CDR1 is SGHTA and CDR2 is FQGNSA. CDR3 bases: TGTGCCAGCAGCTTAGAATCTGTCGAGCAGTACTTC. Amino acids: CASSLESVEQYF.